Following are 14 T cell receptor beta chains from one sample sequenced in a study of early T cells in non-severe SARS-CoV-2 infection. TCRdb recomputed calls from the 5' RACE reads with MiXCR, one row per CDR3 protein. The table has more than 50,000 distinct CDR3 sequences, around 6% seen once. The source material was whole blood. Receptor source: an adult who was a healthcare worker with PCR-confirmed SARS-CoV-2 infection or an uninfected control (not recorded which).

This clonotype has at least ten counts. The chain couples TRBV4-3 to TRBJ1-1, with a tentative D call TRBD1 (6 bases). CDR1 is LGHNA, CDR2 YSLEER, per germline. V shed 0 bases and J shed 9 bases, with 14 bases lying between them. CDR3 length: 14 amino acids. CDR3 in DNA: TGCGCCAGCAGCCAAGAGTCCGGGGGCTGGCAAGCTTTCTTT. Translation: CASSQESGGWQAFF.

Many counts were recorded for this clonotype. The chain has TRBV9 and TRBJ2-3, with unresolved D. V was shortened by 3 bases and J by 2 bases, with 16 bases between the two germline ends. The CDR3 covers 16 residues. Per germline, CDR1 SGDLS and CDR2 YYNGEE. CDR3 amino acids: CASSAHRLVPTDTQYF. The CDR3 DNA is TGTGCCAGCAGCGCCCACCGGCTAGTCCCCACAGATACGCAGTATTTT.

The chain combines TRBV18 with TRBJ2-7; no clear D gene. The CDR3 extends over 14 amino acids. Germline loops: CDR1 KGHSH, CDR2 LQKENI. V lost 3 bases and J lost 7, with 16 bases in between. The DNA of the CDR3 is TGTGCCAGCTCACCCATCGGCCCCCTTGGAGAGCAGTACTTC. Its translation is CASSPIGPLGEQYF.

DNA of the CDR3: TGTGCCAGCAGCACGCCAGAGACAGGACGAGGAAAACTGTTTTTT. Protein: CASSTPETGRGKLFF. This chain joins TRBV7-8 and TRBJ1-4; a weak D match, TRBD1 (6 bases). The length of the CDR3 is 15 residues. V lost 5 bases and J lost 10, with 20 bases in between. Germline-derived CDR1 and CDR2 are SGHVS and FQNEAQ.

The V and J genes are TRBV18 and TRBJ2-1, with D perhaps being TRBD1 or TRBD2 (5 bases each). The CDR3 extends over 12 amino acids. V was shortened by 6 bases and J by 10 bases, with 13 bases between the two germline ends. Germline V gene lookup returns CDR1 KGHSH and CDR2 LQKENI. In DNA, the CDR3 is TGTGCCAGCTCTTTCAGGTGGGACGAGCAGTTCTTC. Translation: CASSFRWDEQFF.

The table lists this clonotype with many counts. The chain's CDR3 is CASSQGTSGSIHEQYF. For the CDR3, the DNA is TGTGCCAGCAGCCAAGGGACTAGCGGGAGTATCCACGAGCAGTACTTC. The chain joins TRBV3-1 to TRBJ2-7; 13 nucleotides match TRBD2. V shed 1 base, J shed 5 bases, and the junction held 5 bases outside the gene matches. The CDR3 length is 16 residues. The germline V gene encodes CDR1 LGHDT and CDR2 YNNKEL (reference sequence).

V is TRBV28 and J is TRBJ2-3; 11 nucleotides align to TRBD2. V was clipped by 1 base and J by 5 bases; unmatched bases: 5. CDR3 length: 16 amino acids. Germline V lookup: CDR1 MDHEN, CDR2 SYDVKM. CDR3 sequence: CASSLSASGGRDTQYF. CDR3 coding DNA: TGTGCCAGCAGTTTATCGGCTAGCGGGGGGAGAGATACGCAGTATTTT.

This clonotype was seen ten or more times. This sequence joins TRBV24-1 and TRBJ2-3; D uncertain. CDR1 is KGHDR, CDR2 SFDVKD, per germline. Trimming cost V 4 bases and J 2 bases, with 0 bases left between them. The CDR3 sequence is 11 residues long. The CDR3 sequence is CATSDTDTQYF. CDR3 coding DNA: TGTGCCACCAGTGACACAGATACGCAGTATTTT.

This clonotype occurred a few times. J is TRBJ1-6 and V is TRBV13; maybe TRBD1 (6 bases). With 2 bases removed from V and 7 bases from J, the gap between germline ends came to 9 bases. Germline values: CDR1 PRHDT, CDR2 FYEKMQ (reference sequence). The CDR3 extends over 14 amino acids. CDR3 nucleotide sequence: TGTGCCAGCAGCTTAAGGGGGAAGAATTCACCCCTCCACTTT. It yields the protein CASSLRGKNSPLHF.

The sample holds many counts of this clonotype. The CDR3 protein is CASSPLSGDQPQHF. CDR3 in DNA: TGTGCCAGCTCACCTCTTTCGGGGGATCAGCCCCAGCATTTT. This chain links TRBV18 with TRBJ1-5; tentative D call: TRBD1 (5 bases). This CDR3 is built from 14 residues. Looked up from germline, CDR1 is KGHSH and CDR2 is LQKENI. Trimming removed 3 bases at V and 5 bases at J, with 11 bases between.

CDR3 bases: TGTGCCAGCAGCTTATCACTAGCGGGGGGGCGCGAGCAGTACTTC. Translated, it gives CASSLSLAGGREQYF. The chain couples TRBV7-2 to TRBJ2-7; 13 nucleotides agree with TRBD2. The germline V gene has CDR1 SGHTA and CDR2 FQGNSA. This CDR3 contains 15 residues. Unmatched junction bases numbered 4, after V lost 2 bases and J lost 6 bases.

This clonotype appeared many times. This sequence joins TRBV12-3 or TRBV12-4 and TRBJ2-1, with unresolved D. V was trimmed by 3 bases and J by 8 bases, leaving 17 bases between them. The CDR3 length is 15 residues. The CDR3 nucleotides read TGTGCCAGCAGTTTGTATGTAGATCTTGAGGATGAGCAGTTCTTC. Translating gives CASSLYVDLEDEQFF.

This clonotype was observed many times. The genes are TRBV7-6 and TRBJ2-1, with D perhaps given as TRBD1 or TRBD2 (5 bases each). The CDR3 loop spans 13 amino acids. Germline V gene sequence: CDR1 SGHVS, CDR2 FNYEAQ. The ends were cut back, 8 bases at V and 4 bases at J, with 12 bases in the middle. The CDR3 DNA reads TGTGCCAGCGGGGGAGCTGGGTACAATGAGCAGTTCTTC. Its translation: CASGGAGYNEQFF.

This rearrangement joins TRBV10-2 to TRBJ1-2, with D tentatively TRBD1 (5 bases). The CDR3 consists of 12 residues. The germline CDR1 and CDR2 sequences are WSHSY and SAAADI. V lost 6 bases and J 8 bases, leaving 13 bases between the germline ends. The CDR3 loop reads CASRVDSMGYTF. The DNA of the CDR3 is TGCGCCAGCAGGGTAGACAGTATGGGCTACACCTTC.